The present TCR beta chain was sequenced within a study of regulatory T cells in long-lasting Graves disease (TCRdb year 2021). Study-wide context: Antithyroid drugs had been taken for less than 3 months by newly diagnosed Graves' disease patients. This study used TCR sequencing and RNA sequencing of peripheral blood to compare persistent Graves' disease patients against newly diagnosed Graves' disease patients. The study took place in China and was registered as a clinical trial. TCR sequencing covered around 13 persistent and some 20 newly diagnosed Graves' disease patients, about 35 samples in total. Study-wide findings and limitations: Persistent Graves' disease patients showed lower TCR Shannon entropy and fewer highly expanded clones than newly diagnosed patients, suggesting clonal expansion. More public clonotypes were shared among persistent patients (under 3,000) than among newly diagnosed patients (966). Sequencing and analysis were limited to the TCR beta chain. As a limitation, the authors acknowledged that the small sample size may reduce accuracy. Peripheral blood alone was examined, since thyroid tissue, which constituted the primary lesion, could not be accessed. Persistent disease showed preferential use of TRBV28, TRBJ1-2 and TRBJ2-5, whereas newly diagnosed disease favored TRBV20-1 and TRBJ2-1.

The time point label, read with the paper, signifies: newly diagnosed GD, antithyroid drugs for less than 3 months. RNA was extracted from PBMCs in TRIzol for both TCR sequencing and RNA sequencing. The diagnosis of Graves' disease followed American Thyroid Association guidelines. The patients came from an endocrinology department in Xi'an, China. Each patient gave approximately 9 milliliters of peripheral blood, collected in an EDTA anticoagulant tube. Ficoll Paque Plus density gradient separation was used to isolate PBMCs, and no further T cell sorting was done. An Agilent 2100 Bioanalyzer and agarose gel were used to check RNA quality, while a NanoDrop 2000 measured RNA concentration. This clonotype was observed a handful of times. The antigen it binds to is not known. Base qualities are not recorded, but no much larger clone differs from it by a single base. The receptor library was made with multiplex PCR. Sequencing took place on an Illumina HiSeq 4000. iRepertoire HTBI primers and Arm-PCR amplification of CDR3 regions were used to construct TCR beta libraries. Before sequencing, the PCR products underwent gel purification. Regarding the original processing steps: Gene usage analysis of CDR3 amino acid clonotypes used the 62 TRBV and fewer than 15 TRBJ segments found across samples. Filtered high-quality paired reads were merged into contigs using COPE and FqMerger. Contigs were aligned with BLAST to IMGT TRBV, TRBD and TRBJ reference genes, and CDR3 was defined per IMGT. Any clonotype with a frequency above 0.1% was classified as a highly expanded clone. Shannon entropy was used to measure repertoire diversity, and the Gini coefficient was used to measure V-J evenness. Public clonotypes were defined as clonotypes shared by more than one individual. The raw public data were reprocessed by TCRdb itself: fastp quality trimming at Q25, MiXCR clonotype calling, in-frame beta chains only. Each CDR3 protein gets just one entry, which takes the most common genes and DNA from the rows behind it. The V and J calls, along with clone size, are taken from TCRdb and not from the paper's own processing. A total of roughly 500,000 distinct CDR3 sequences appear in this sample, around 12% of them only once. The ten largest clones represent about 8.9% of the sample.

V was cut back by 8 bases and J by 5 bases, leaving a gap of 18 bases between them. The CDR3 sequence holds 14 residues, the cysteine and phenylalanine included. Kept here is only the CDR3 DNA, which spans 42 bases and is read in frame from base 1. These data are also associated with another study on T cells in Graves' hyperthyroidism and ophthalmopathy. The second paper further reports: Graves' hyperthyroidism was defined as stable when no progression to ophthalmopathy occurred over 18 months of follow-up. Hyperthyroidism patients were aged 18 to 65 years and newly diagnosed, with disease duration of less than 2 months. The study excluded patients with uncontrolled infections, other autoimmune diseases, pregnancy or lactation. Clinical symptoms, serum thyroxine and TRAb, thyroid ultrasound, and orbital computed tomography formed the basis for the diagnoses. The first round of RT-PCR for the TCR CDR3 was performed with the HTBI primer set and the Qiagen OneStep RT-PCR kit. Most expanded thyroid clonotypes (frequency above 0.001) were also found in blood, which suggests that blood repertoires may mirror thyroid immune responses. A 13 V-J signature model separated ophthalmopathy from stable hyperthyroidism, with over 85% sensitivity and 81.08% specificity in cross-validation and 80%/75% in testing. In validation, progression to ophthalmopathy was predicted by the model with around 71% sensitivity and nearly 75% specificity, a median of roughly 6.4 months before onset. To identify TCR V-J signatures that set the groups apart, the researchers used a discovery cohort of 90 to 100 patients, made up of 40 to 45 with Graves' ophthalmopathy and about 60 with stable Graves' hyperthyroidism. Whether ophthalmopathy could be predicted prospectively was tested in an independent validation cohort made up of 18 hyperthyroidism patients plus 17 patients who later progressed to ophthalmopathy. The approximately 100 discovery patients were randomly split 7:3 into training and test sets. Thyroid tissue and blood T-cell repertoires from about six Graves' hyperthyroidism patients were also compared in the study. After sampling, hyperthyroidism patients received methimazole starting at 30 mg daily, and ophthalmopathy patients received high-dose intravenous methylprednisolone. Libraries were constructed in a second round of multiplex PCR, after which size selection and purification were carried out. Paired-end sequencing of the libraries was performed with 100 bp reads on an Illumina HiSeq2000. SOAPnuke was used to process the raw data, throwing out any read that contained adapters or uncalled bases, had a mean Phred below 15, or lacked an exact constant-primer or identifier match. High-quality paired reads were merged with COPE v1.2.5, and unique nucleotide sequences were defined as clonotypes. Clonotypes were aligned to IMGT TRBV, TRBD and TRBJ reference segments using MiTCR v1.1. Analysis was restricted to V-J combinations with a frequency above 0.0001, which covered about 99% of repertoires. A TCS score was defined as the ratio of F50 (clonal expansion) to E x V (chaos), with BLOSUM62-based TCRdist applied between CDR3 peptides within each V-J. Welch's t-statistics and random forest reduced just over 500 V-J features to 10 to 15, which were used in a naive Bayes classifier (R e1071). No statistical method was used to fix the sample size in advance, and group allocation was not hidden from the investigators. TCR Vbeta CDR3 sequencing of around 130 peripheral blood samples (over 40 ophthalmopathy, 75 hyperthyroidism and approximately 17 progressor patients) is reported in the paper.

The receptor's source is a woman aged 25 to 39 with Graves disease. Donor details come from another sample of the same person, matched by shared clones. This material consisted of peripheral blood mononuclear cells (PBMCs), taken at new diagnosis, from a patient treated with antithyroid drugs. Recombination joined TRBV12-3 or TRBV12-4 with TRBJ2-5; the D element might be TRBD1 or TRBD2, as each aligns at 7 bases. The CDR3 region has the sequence CASAGRGPKETQYF. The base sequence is TGTGCCAGCGCGGGGAGGGGGCCGAAGGAGACCCAGTACTTC.